This TCR beta chain emerged from a study of spatial heterogeneity in lung cancer. Noted time point: sample taken at primary tumor resection. Sequencing was performed on whole RNA extracted from tumor and nontumor lung tissue, or from frozen PBMC, and the material was left unsorted. This clonotype was observed at least ten times. The CDR3 length is 18 residues. After removal of 2 bases from V and 2 bases from J, the junction contained 7 bases not matched to a gene. In germline, CDR1 is MGHDK, CDR2 SYGVNS. TCRdb used MiXCR to reprocess the 5' RACE reads, holding one entry per CDR3 protein. The sample yields just over 4,000 distinct CDR3 sequences, around 16% seen once.

Material: PBMCs, obtained at surgery. The receptor was derived from a male donor with early-stage non-small cell lung cancer. The rearrangement uses TRBV25-1 and TRBJ2-2; TRBD1 aligns across 11 bases. The CDR3 DNA follows: TGTGCCAGCAGTGAACCACGGGGGACAGGGGGAAACACCGGGGAGCTGTTTTTT. Its protein product is CASSEPRGTGGNTGELFF.